The 2 T cell receptor beta chains below all came from one sample that was sequenced in a study of blood T cell repertoires in COVID-19. The table came from immunoSEQ multiplex PCR; TCRdb's copy has only in-frame clones and leaves some out. This table holds about 40,000 clones, over 80% found once. What was sequenced was peripheral blood. These receptors were obtained from an older woman with acute or convalescent COVID-19.

The V call is TRBV12-5, the J call TRBJ1-2, with TRBD1 matching over 12 bases. V lost 1 base, J lost 8 bases, and 5 bases stayed unmatched. The CDR3 is made up of 15 amino acids. CDR1 and CDR2 from the germline V gene are LGHNT and FRNRAP. CDR3 nucleotides: TGTGCTAGTGGTTTGGGTGGGACAGGGGGCTTCGGCTACACCTTC. It is translated as CASGLGGTGGFGYTF.

The chain uses TRBV19 and TRBJ2-2; a weak D match, TRBD2 (6 bases). Germline V gene lookup returns CDR1 LNHDA and CDR2 SQIVND (reference sequence). V was cut by 3 bases and J by 2 bases, with 19 bases left in between. This CDR3 has 18 residues. In nucleotides, the CDR3 is TGTGCCAGTAGTATTTCAGGACCGGGGACTCTTAACACCGGGGAGCTGTTTTTT. Translation gives CASSISGPGTLNTGELFF.